Below, 21 T cell receptor beta chains from the same sample are listed, as sequenced in a study of T cell responses to AZD1222 COVID-19 vaccine. TCRdb's copy holds only in-frame clones and misses some; the assay was immunoSEQ multiplex PCR. Of over 150,000 clones listed, approximately 87% are singletons. The sample in question was peripheral blood, obtained 28 days after the second AZD1222 dose. Source of these receptors: an adult who received the AZD1222 COVID-19 vaccine.

V gene TRBV27 combines with J gene TRBJ2-1; D not certain. This CDR3 contains 14 residues. Germline CDR1 is MNHEY and CDR2 is SMNVEV (reference sequence). Trimming shortened V by 2 bases and J by 0 bases, and 5 bases separated the two germline ends. The CDR3 region has the DNA TGTGCCAGCAGTTTAATGGGCTCCTACAATGAGCAGTTCTTC. This encodes CASSLMGSYNEQFF.

The chain links TRBV15 to TRBJ1-5; no definite D call. Germline-derived CDR1 and CDR2 are LNHNV and YYDKDF (reference sequence). CDR3 length equals 15 residues. V lost 3 bases to trimming and J lost 0 bases, with 9 bases between them. CDR3 region: CATSSGQSSNQPQHF. DNA of the CDR3: TGTGCCACCAGCAGTGGCCAGAGTAGCAATCAGCCCCAGCATTTT.

The genes are TRBV5-6 and TRBJ1-2; maybe TRBD1 (5 bases). Trimming removed 2 bases from V and 7 bases from J, with 18 bases in between. Germline CDR1 reads SGHDT; CDR2 reads YYEEEE. There are 15 residues in the CDR3. DNA of the CDR3: TGTGCCAGCAGCTTTCGCCTCCAGGGTCCGGGTGGCTACACCTTC. Its translation: CASSFRLQGPGGYTF.

This chain links TRBV5-4 with TRBJ2-7; TRBD2 aligns across 7 bases. Trimming removed 5 bases from V and 0 bases from J; junction bases left unmatched: 5. This CDR3 has 14 amino acids. CDR1 and CDR2 from the germline V gene are SGHNT and YYREEE (reference sequence). In DNA, the CDR3 is TGTGCCAGCAGGGCGGGACTAAGCTCCTACGAGCAGTACTTC. Translating it yields CASRAGLSSYEQYF.

V usage is TRBV5-1 and J usage is TRBJ1-6; 7 nucleotides line up with TRBD1. The CDR3 loop spans 14 amino acids. Trimming cost V 4 bases and J 7 bases; bases outside gene matches: 5. Germline loops: CDR1 SGHRS, CDR2 YFSETQ. The CDR3 nucleotides are TGCGCCAGCAGCCCGGGACAGCTAAATTCACCCCTCCACTTT. It encodes CASSPGQLNSPLHF. The variable domain in full, completed from reference TRBV5-1 and TRBJ1-6, reads KAGVTQTPRYLIKTRGQQVTLSCSPISGHRSVSWYQQTPGQGLQFLFEYFSETQRNKGNFPGRFSGRQFSNSRSEMNVSTLELGDSALYLCASSPGQLNSPLHFGNGTRLTVT.

CDR3 in DNA: TGTGCCAGCAGGTCGCAGGGAGGCTACGAGCAGTACTTC. Amino acid sequence: CASRSQGGYEQYF. The chain carries TRBV27 and TRBJ2-7; TRBD2 is a possible D gene (6 bases). This CDR3 is 13 amino acids long. Deletions cut 6 bases from V and 3 bases from J, with 12 bases between. Germline CDR1 and CDR2: MNHEY and SMNVEV (reference sequence).

The chain links TRBV5-1 to TRBJ2-1, with 10 bases identical to TRBD2. Trimming at V came to 7 bases and at J to 4 bases, leaving 5 bases not matched to a gene. The CDR3 consists of 14 residues. Germline V gene sequence: CDR1 SGHRS, CDR2 YFSETQ. The CDR3 DNA is TGCGCCAGCGAAGCGGGGGGGAGATACAATGAGCAGTTCTTC. Encoded protein: CASEAGGRYNEQFF.

As regards this clone: Other DNA sequences in this specimen translate into the identical CDR3. The gene calls are TRBV3-1 (or the pseudogene TRBV3-2) and TRBJ1-5; D unresolved. Trimming removed 1 base at V and 3 bases at J, with 10 bases between. The CDR3 runs 15 residues. CDR1 is LGHDT, CDR2 YNNKEL, per germline (reference sequence). The CDR3 nucleotides are TGTGCCAGCAGCCAAGGGGTGGGGTCCAATCAGCCCCAGCATTTT. Its translation: CASSQGVGSNQPQHF.

The CDR3 spells CASKNPTRIYGYTF. The CDR3 DNA follows: TGTGCCAGCAAGAACCCCACGAGGATCTATGGCTACACCTTC. This sequence joins TRBV5-4 and TRBJ1-2; the D is unclear. The CDR3 is 14 amino acids. The germline V and J ends were trimmed by 6 bases and 4 bases, with 16 bases remaining between them. Germline V lookup: CDR1 SGHNT, CDR2 YYREEE (reference sequence).

The rearrangement joins TRBV4-3 to TRBJ1-2; D gene uncertain. V was trimmed by 0 bases and J by 1 base, leaving 9 bases between them. CDR3 size: 15 residues. CDR1 and CDR2 from the germline V gene are LGHNA and YSLEER. CDR3 nucleotides: TGCGCCAGCAGCCAAGATCTTACGCTTAACTATGGCTACACCTTC. Translated, it gives CASSQDLTLNYGYTF.

The chain is built from TRBV4-1 and TRBJ1-5, with D maybe TRBD1 (5 bases). This CDR3 has 15 residues. Trimming left V 1 base short and J 2 bases short, with 9 bases between. CDR1 is MGHRA and CDR2 is YSYEKL in the germline V gene. For the CDR3, the DNA is TGCGCCAGCAGCCAAGGTCCGGGGGGCAATCAGCCCCAGCATTTT. It translates to CASSQGPGGNQPQHF.

The genes are TRBV6-1 and TRBJ2-5; 8 positions match TRBD2. V gave up 2 bases and J gave up 2 bases; unmatched junction bases: 10. CDR3 length equals 17 residues. Germline V gene sequence: CDR1 MNHNS, CDR2 SASEGT. The CDR3 DNA reads as TGTGCCAGCAGTGAAAGCTGGAGCGGGGGAAGGCAAGAGACCCAGTACTTC. Translation: CASSESWSGGRQETQYF.

The chain joins TRBV7-2 to TRBJ1-1; 9 bases agree with TRBD1. Germline CDR1 reads SGHTA; CDR2 reads FQGNSA. V shed 5 bases, J shed 5 bases, and the junction held 9 bases outside the gene matches. This CDR3 comprises 15 residues. CDR3: CASSPGGQGGTEAFF. The CDR3 coding sequence is TGTGCCAGCAGCCCCGGGGGACAGGGCGGAACTGAAGCTTTCTTT.

The chain combines TRBV30 with TRBJ2-5; 9 bases map to TRBD2. With 0 bases clipped from V and 7 bases from J, the junction kept 9 bases outside the gene matches. The CDR3 runs to 15 residues. Germline V gene data show CDR1 as GTSNPN and CDR2 as SVGIG (reference sequence). CDR3 sequence: CAWSVVSGGPMTQYF. The CDR3, as DNA: TGTGCCTGGAGTGTAGTTAGCGGGGGCCCTATGACCCAGTACTTC.

The gene calls are TRBV11-3 and TRBJ2-3; D might be TRBD1 or TRBD2, each matching 5 bases. Germline CDR1 is SGHNT and CDR2 is YENEEA. Between the trimmed V and J ends, which lost 5 bases and 5 bases, there was a span of 11 bases. This CDR3 is built from 13 residues. Here the CDR3 DNA reads TGTGCCAGCAGCGGGACCCTTGGAGATACGCAGTATTTT. Translation gives CASSGTLGDTQYF.

The CDR3, as DNA: TGCGCCAGCAGGCGGGGAACTAATGAAAAACTGTTTTTT. Protein product: CASRRGTNEKLFF. The chain couples TRBV4-1 to TRBJ1-4; no definite D call. V lost 6 bases and J 1 base, leaving 6 bases between the germline ends. Germline-derived CDR1 and CDR2 are MGHRA and YSYEKL. The CDR3 runs to 13 residues.

V gene TRBV6-5 combines with J gene TRBJ2-2; 7 bases match TRBD2. The length of the CDR3 is 14 residues. With V trimmed by 8 bases and J by 9 bases, 12 bases remained unmatched. CDR1 is MNHEY, CDR2 SVGAGI, per germline. The CDR3 DNA is TGTGCCAGCGCCCCCGGGGGGTCGAGTAGGGAGCTGTTTTTT. It translates to CASAPGGSSRELFF.

This chain connects TRBV10-3 to TRBJ1-1; D unresolved. The CDR3 is 15 amino acids. V was cut by 6 bases and J by 1 base, with 15 bases left in between. The germline V gene has CDR1 ENHRY and CDR2 SYGVKD. CDR3 protein: CAIRPFGETNTEAFF. In nucleotides, the CDR3 is TGTGCCATCAGACCCTTCGGGGAGACGAACACTGAAGCTTTCTTT.

This chain joins TRBV19 and TRBJ2-2, with 9 bases fitting TRBD1. CDR3 size: 19 residues. Germline loops: CDR1 LNHDA, CDR2 SQIVND (reference sequence). The trim removed 7 bases at V and 5 bases at J, leaving 20 bases unmatched. CDR3 sequence reads: CASTQYPGQGRFGTGELFF. The CDR3 DNA sequence: TGTGCCAGTACCCAATACCCGGGACAGGGAAGGTTTGGGACCGGGGAGCTGTTTTTT.

The chain recombines TRBV9 with TRBJ2-7; D tentatively reads TRBD1 or TRBD2 (5 bases each). Germline lookup yields CDR1 SGDLS and CDR2 YYNGEE. Trimming shortened V by 3 bases and J by 2 bases, and 15 bases separated the two germline ends. The CDR3 has 15 residues. This CDR3 is CASSALAGTTYEQYF. The CDR3 DNA sequence: TGTGCCAGCAGCGCCTTGGCAGGGACCACCTACGAGCAGTACTTC.

The chain carries TRBV7-6 and TRBJ1-4; D remains unclear. Trimming cost V 2 bases and J 6 bases, with 13 bases left between them. The CDR3 is 15 residues long. Germline V CDR1 and CDR2: SGHVS, FNYEAQ. Here the CDR3 DNA reads TGTGCCAGCAGCTTATCGGCAGGTCCGGATGAAAAACTGTTTTTT. Its translation is CASSLSAGPDEKLFF.